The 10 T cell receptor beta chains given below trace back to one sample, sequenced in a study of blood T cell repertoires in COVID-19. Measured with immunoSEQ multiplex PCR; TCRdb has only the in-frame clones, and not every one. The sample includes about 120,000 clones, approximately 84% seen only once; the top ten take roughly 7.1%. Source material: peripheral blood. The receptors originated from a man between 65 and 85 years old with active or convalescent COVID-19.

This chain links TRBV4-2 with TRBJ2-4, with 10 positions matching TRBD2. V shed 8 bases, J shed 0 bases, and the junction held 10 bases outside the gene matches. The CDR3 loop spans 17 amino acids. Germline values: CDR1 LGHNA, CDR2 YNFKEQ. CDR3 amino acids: CASSRDLAGEAKNIQYF. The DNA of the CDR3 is TGTGCCAGCTCCCGGGATCTAGCGGGAGAAGCCAAAAACATTCAGTACTTC.

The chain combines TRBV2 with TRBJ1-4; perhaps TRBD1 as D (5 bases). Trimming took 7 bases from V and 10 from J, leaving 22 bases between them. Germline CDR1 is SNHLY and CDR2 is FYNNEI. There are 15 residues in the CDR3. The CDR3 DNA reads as TGTGCCAGCACCAATGACAGTCCAACTACCCGAAAACTGTTTTTT. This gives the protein CASTNDSPTTRKLFF.

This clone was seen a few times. This CDR3 is CASSQGGFTDTQYF. CDR3 sequence (DNA): TGTGCCAGCAGCCAAGGCGGGTTCACAGATACGCAGTATTTT. The chain carries TRBV3-1 (or the pseudogene TRBV3-2) and TRBJ2-3; D is possibly TRBD2 (5 bases). The CDR3 runs 14 residues. Germline V CDR1 and CDR2: LGHDT, YNNKEL (reference sequence). V lost 1 base and J 2 bases, leaving 7 bases between the germline ends.

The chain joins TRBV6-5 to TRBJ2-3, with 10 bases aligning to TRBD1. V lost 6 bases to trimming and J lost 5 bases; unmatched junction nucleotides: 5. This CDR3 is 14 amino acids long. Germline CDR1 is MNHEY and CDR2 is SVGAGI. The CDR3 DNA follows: TGTGCCAGCAGCCTTGACAGGGGGCGAGATACGCAGTATTTT. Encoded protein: CASSLDRGRDTQYF.

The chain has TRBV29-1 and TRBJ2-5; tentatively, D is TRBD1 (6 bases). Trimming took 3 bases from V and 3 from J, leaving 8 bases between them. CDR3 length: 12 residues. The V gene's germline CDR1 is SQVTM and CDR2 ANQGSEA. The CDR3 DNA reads TGCAGCGTTGAGCCAGGGGAAGAGACCCAGTACTTC. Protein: CSVEPGEETQYF.

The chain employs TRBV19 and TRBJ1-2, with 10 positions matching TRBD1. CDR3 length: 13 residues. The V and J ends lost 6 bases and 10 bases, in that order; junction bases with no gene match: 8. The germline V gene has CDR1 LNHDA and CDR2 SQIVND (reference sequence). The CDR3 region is CASSLRTGGNYTF. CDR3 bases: TGTGCCAGTAGCCTCCGGACAGGGGGAAACTACACCTTC.

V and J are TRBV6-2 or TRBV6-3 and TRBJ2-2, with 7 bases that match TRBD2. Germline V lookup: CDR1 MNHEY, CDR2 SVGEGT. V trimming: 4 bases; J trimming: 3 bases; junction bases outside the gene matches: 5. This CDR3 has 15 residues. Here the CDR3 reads CASSSGLGDTGELFF. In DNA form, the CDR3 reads TGTGCCAGCAGTTCCGGACTAGGCGACACCGGGGAGCTGTTTTTT.

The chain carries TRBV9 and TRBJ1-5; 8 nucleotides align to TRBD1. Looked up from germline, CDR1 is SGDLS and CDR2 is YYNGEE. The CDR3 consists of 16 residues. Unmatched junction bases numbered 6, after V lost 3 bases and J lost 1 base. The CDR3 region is CASSDRGTESNQPQHF. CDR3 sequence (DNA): TGTGCCAGCAGCGACAGGGGGACAGAGAGCAATCAGCCCCAGCATTTT. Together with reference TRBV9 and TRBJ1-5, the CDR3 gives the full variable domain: DSGVTQTPKHLITATGQRVTLRCSPRSGDLSVYWYQQSLDQGLQFLIQYYNGEERAKGNILERFSAQQFPDLHSELNLSSLELGDSALYFCASSDRGTESNQPQHFGDGTRLSIL.

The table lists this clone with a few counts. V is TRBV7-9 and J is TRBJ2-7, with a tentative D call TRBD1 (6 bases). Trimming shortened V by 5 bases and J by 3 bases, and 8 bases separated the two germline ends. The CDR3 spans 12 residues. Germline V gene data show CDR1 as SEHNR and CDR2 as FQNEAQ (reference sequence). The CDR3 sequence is CASSMDSYEQYF. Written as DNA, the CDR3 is TGTGCCAGCAGCATGGACAGCTACGAGCAGTACTTC.

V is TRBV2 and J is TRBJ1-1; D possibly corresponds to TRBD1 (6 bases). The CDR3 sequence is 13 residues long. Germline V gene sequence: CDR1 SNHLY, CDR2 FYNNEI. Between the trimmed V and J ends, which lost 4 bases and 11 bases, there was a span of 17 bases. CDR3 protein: CASSGRGGRSAFF. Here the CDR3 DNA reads TGTGCCAGCAGTGGGAGGGGGGGAAGGTCGGCTTTCTTT.